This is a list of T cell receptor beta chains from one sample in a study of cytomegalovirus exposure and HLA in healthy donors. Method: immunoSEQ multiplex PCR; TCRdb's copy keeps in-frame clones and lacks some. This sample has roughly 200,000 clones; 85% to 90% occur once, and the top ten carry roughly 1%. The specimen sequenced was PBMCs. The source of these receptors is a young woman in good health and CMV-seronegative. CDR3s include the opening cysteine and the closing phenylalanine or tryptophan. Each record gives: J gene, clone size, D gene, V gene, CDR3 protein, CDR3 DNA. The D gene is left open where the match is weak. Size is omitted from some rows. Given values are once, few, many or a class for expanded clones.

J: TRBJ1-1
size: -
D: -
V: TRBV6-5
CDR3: CASSPRRNMNTEAFF
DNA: TGTGCCAGCAGTCCTAGGAGGAATATGAACACTGAAGCTTTCTTT

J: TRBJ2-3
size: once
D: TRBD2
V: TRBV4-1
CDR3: CASSQGVAGGIADTQYF
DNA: TGCGCCAGCAGCCAAGGGGTAGCGGGGGGAATAGCAGATACGCAGTATTTT

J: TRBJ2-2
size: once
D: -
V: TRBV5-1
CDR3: CASNLGGANTGELFF
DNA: TGCGCCAGCAACTTAGGGGGGGCGAACACCGGGGAGCTGTTTTTT

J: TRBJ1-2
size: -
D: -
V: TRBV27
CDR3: CASSPAQGLYGYTF
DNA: TGTGCCAGCAGCCCCGCTCAGGGCCTCTATGGCTACACCTTC

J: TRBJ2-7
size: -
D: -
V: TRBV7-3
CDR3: CASSLGPGSAYEQYF
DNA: TGTGCCAGCAGCTTAGGGCCGGGGTCAGCCTACGAGCAGTACTTC

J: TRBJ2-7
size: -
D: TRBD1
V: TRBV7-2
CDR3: CASRPFTGGYEQYF
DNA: TGTGCCAGCAGACCATTCACAGGGGGCTACGAGCAGTACTTC

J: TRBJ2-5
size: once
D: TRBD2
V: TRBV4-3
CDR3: CASSQDSSGKETQYF
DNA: TGCGCCAGCAGCCAAGATTCTAGCGGGAAGGAGACCCAGTACTTC

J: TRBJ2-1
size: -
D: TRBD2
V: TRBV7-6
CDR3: CASSLASAGGQGSEQFF
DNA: TGTGCCAGCAGCTTAGCGTCAGCGGGGGGGCAGGGGAGTGAGCAGTTCTTC

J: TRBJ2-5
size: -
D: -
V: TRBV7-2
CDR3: CASSAGGGETQYF
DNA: TGTGCCAGCAGTGCTGGAGGTGGGGAGACCCAGTACTTC

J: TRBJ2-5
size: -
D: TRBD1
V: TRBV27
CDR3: CASSSGQGVPQETQYF
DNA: TGTGCCAGCAGTAGTGGACAGGGAGTACCCCAAGAGACCCAGTACTTC

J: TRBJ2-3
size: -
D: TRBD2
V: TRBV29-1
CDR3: CSVQLAGASTDTQYF
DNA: TGCAGCGTACAACTAGCGGGGGCTAGCACAGATACGCAGTATTTT

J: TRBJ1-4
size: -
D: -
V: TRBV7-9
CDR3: CASSLASGSVEKLFF
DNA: TGTGCCAGCAGCTTAGCATCAGGTTCAGTTGAAAAACTGTTTTTT

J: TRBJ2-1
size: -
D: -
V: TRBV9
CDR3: CASSVRRGGRENEQFF
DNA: TGTGCCAGCAGCGTACGGCGAGGCGGAAGGGAGAATGAGCAGTTCTTC

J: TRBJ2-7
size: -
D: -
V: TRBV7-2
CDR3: CASSRTRALSYEQYF
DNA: TGTGCCAGCAGCAGGACTCGCGCCCTCTCCTACGAGCAGTACTTC

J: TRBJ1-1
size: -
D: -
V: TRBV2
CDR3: CASSPRRGYTEAFF
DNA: TGTGCCAGCAGTCCACGACGGGGATACACTGAAGCTTTCTTT

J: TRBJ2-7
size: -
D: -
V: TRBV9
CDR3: CASSVAGVGSLYEQYF
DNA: TGTGCCAGCAGCGTAGCTGGGGTCGGGAGCCTATACGAGCAGTACTTC

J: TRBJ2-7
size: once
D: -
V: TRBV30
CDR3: CAWSVLTGSDEQYF
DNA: TGTGCCTGGAGTGTCTTAACAGGCTCCGACGAGCAGTACTTC

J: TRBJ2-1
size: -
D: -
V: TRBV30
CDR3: CAWSAISDNEQFF
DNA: TGTGCCTGGAGTGCCATTAGCGACAATGAGCAGTTCTTC

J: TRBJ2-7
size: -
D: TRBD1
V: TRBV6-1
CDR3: CASRGTGSRDEQYF
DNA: TGTGCCAGCAGGGGGACAGGGAGTAGGGACGAGCAGTACTTC

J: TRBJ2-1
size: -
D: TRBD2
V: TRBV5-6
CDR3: CASSLSSGRAGEQFF
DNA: TGTGCCAGCAGCTTATCGAGCGGGAGGGCAGGTGAGCAGTTCTTC

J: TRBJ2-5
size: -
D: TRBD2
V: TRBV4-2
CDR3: CASSQDESSGGVETQYF
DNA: TGTGCCAGCAGCCAAGACGAGTCTAGCGGGGGCGTGGAGACCCAGTACTTC

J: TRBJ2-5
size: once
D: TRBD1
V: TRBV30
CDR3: CAWQDRGETQYF
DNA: TGTGCCTGGCAGGACAGGGGAGAGACCCAGTACTTC

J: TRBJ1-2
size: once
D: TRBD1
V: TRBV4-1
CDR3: CASSLNRGRRYGYTF
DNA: TGCGCCAGCAGCCTCAACAGGGGGCGCCGCTATGGCTACACCTTC

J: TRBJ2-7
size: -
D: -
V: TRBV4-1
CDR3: CASSQDHRAAYEQYF
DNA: TGCGCCAGCAGCCAAGATCACAGGGCTGCCTACGAGCAGTACTTC

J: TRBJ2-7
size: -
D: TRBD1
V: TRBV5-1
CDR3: CASSLGQGSYEQYF
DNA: TGCGCCAGCAGCTTGGGACAGGGATCATACGAGCAGTACTTC

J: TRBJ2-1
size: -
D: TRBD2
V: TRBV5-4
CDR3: CASTAGLATSYNEQFF
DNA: TGTGCCAGCACCGCAGGACTAGCGACCTCCTACAATGAGCAGTTCTTC

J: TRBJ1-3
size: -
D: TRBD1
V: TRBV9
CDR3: CASSVGQGKWTIYF
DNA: TGTGCCAGCAGCGTCGGACAGGGGAAATGGACCATATATTTT

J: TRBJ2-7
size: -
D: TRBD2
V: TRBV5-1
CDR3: CASSSSGGDPQQQYF
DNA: TGCGCCAGCAGCTCGTCGGGAGGGGACCCCCAACAGCAGTACTTC

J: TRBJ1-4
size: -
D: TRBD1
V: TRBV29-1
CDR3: CSVRINRGLTNEKLFF
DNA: TGCAGCGTTCGGATCAACAGGGGGCTAACTAATGAAAAACTGTTTTTT

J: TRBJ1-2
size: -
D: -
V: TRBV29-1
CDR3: CSVSLTGLANYGYTF
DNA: TGCAGCGTCTCATTGACAGGCTTAGCTAACTATGGCTACACCTTC

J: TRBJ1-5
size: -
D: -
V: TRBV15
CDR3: CATSRGGAQPQHF
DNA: TGTGCCACCAGCAGGGGGGGGGCTCAGCCCCAGCATTTT

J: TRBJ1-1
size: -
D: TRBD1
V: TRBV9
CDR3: CASSRQGNTEAFF
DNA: TGTGCCAGCAGCCGACAGGGGAACACTGAAGCTTTCTTT

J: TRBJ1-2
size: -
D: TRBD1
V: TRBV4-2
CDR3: CASSQVGTGGDYGYTF
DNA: TGTGCCAGCAGCCAGGTCGGGACAGGGGGTGACTATGGCTACACCTTC

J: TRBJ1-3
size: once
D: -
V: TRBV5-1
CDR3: CASSLSDTTNTIYF
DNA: TGCGCCAGCAGCTTGTCTGACACAACAAACACCATATATTTT

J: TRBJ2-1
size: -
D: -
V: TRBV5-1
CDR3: CASNARLINGGNEQFF
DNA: TGCGCCAGCAACGCAAGGTTAATAAATGGCGGCAATGAGCAGTTCTTC

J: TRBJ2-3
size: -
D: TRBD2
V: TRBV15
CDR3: CATRGSTTDTQYF
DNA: TGTGCCACGCGGGGGTCCACAACAGATACGCAGTATTTT

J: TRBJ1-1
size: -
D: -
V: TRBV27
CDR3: CASSFDGWAPEAFF
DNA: TGTGCCAGCAGTTTTGACGGTTGGGCCCCTGAAGCTTTCTTT

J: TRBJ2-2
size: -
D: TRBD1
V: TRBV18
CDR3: CASSPTTGTGELFF
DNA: TGTGCCAGCTCACCCACGACAGGGACCGGGGAGCTGTTTTTT

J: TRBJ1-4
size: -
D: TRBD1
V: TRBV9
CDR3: CASSRTGTNEKLFF
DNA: TGTGCCAGCAGCCGGACAGGAACTAATGAAAAACTGTTTTTT

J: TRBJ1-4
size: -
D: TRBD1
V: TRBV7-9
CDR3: CAVLTGTEKLFF
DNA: TGTGCCGTACTGACAGGGACTGAAAAACTGTTTTTT

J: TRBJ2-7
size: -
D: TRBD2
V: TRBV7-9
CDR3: CASSSLKTSGRQREQYF
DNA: TGTGCCAGCAGCTCGCTCAAAACTAGCGGGAGACAGCGCGAGCAGTACTTC

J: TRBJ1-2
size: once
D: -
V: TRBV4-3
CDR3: CASSHVADRGGYTF
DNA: TGCGCCAGCAGCCATGTCGCAGACAGAGGCGGCTACACCTTC

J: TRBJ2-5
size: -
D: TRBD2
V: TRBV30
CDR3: CAWSVLLTSGSPKTQYF
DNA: TGTGCCTGGAGTGTACTCCTGACTAGCGGGAGTCCCAAGACCCAGTACTTC

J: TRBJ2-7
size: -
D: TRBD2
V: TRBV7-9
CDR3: CASSKSGTSLSNEQYF
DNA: TGTGCCAGCAGTAAGTCCGGGACTAGTCTTTCCAACGAGCAGTACTTC

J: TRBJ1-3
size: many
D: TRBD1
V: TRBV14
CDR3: CASSRAGTGSSYSGNTIYF
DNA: TGTGCCAGCAGCCGAGCTGGGACAGGGTCGTCCTACTCTGGAAACACCATATATTTT

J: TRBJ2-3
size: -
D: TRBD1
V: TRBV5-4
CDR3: CASSSPTDRGLTDTQYF
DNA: TGTGCCAGCAGCTCACCAACCGACAGGGGGCTCACAGATACGCAGTATTTT

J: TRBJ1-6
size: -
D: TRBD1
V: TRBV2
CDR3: CASSWINLGQGNSPLHF
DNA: TGTGCCAGCAGTTGGATCAATCTTGGACAGGGAAATTCACCCCTCCACTTT

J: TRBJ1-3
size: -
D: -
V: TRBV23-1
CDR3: CASSQSGSGDNDLTTSGNTIYF
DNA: TGCGCCAGCAGTCAATCCGGGTCTGGGGACAACGACTTAACTACCTCTGGAAACACCATATATTTT

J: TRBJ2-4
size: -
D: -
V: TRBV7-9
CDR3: CASSSQVLGLKNIQYF
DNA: TGTGCCAGCAGCTCTCAGGTGCTCGGCCTCAAAAACATTCAGTACTTC

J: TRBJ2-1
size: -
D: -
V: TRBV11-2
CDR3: CASSRGEQFF
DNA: TGTGCCAGCAGCCGGGGTGAGCAGTTCTTC

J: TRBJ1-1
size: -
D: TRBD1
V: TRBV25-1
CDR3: CASSDPGGMNTEAFF
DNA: TGTGCCAGCAGTGACCCAGGGGGGATGAACACTGAAGCTTTCTTT

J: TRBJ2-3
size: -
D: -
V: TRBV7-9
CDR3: CSSSSRDTQYF
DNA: TGTTCCAGCAGCTCACGGGATACGCAGTATTTT

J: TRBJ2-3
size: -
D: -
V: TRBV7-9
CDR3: CASSDQGYRTDTQYF
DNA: TGTGCCAGCAGCGACCAGGGGTATAGGACAGATACGCAGTATTTT

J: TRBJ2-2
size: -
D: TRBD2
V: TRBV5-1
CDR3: CASSTAGANTGELFF
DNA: TGCGCCAGCAGCACAGCGGGAGCGAACACCGGGGAGCTGTTTTTT